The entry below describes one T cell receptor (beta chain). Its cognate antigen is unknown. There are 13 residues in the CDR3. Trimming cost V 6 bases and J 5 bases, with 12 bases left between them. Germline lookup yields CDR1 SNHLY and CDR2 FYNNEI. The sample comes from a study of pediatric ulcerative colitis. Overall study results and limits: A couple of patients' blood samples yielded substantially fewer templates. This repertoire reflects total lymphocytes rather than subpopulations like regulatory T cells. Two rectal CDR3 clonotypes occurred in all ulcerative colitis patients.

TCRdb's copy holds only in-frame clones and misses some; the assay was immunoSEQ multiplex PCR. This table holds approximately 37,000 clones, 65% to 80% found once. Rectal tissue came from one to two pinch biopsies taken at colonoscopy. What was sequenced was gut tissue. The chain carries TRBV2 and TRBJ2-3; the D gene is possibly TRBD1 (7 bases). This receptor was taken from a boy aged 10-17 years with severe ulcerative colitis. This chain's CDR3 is CASRTGRLDTQYF. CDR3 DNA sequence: TGTGCCAGCAGGACAGGGAGGTTAGATACGCAGTATTTT.